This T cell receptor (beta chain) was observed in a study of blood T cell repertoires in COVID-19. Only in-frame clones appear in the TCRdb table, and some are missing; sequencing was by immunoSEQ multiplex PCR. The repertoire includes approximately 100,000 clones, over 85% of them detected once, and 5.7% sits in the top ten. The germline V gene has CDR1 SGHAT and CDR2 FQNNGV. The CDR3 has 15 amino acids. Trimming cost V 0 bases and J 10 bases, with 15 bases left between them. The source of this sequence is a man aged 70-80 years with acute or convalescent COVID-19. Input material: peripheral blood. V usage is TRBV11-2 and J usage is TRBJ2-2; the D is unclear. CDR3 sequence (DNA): TGTGCCAGCAGCTTAGATCTTGTGCAAGCTGCGGAGCTGTTTTTT. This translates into CASSLDLVQAAELFF.